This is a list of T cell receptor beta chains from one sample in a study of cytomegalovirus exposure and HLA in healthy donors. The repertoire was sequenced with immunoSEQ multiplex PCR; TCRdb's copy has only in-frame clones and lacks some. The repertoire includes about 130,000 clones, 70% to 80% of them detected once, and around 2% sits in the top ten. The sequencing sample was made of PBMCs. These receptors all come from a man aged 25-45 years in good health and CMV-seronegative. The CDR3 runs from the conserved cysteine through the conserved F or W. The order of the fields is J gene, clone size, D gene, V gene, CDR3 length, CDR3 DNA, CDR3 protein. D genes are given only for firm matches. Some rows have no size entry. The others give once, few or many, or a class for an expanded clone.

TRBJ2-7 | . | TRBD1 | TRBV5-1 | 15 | TGCGCCAGCAGCACCGGGACAGGGCAGTCCTACGAGCAGTACTTC | CASSTGTGQSYEQYF
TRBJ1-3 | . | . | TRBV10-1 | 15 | TGCGCCAGCCAGGACAGCCGGATCTCTGGAAACACCATATATTTT | CASQDSRISGNTIYF
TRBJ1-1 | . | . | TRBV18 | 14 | TGTGCCAGCTCCGTGGATTCCAGGGACACTGAAGCTTTCTTT | CASSVDSRDTEAFF
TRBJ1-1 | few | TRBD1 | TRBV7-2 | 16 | TGTGCCAGCAGCTTAGATCGGGCAGGGGGGAACACTGAAGCTTTCTTT | CASSLDRAGGNTEAFF
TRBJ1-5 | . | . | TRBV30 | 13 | TGTGCCTGGAGCGGAGGTGGAAATCAGCCCCAGCATTTT | CAWSGGGNQPQHF
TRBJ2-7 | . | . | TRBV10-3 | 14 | TGTGCCATCAGTGAGTCGCAGAGGCCCTACGAGCAGTACTTC | CAISESQRPYEQYF
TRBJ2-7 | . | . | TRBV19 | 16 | TGTGCCAGTACCCGCGGAAGGACTCCCAGCTCCTACGAGCAGTACTTC | CASTRGRTPSSYEQYF
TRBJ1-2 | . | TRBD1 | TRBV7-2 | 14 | TGTGCCAGCAGCTTAGAACAGGGGGGCTATGGCTACACCTTC | CASSLEQGGYGYTF
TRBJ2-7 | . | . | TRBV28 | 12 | TGTGCCAGCAGTGCGCTATCGGGAGAGCAGTACTTC | CASSALSGEQYF
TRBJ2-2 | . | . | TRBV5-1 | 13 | TGCGCCAGCAGCTTGGCCGTTTCCGGGGAGCTGTTTTTT | CASSLAVSGELFF
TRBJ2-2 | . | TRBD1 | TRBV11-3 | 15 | TGTGCCAGCAGCTACGCCGGGACAGGGGCCGGGGAGCTGTTTTTT | CASSYAGTGAGELFF
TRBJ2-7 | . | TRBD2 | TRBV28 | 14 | TGTGCCAGCAGTGGACTAGCGGGAATTTACGAGCAGTACTTC | CASSGLAGIYEQYF
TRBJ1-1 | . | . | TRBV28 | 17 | TGTGCCAGCAGTTTACCCCCGGGGAGGATTCTAAACACTGAAGCTTTCTTT | CASSLPPGRILNTEAFF
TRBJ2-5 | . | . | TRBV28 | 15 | TGTGCCAGCACGACTGGAGGGAGGCGGGGAGAGACCCAGTACTTC | CASTTGGRRGETQYF
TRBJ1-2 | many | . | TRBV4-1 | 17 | TGCGCCAGCAGCCAAACTATTTCCTTGACAGCCAACTATGGCTACACCTTC | CASSQTISLTANYGYTF
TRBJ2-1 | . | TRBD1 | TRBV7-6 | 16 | TGTGCCAGCAGCCCTCGTCCGGGACAGGGGAATAATGAGCAGTTCTTC | CASSPRPGQGNNEQFF
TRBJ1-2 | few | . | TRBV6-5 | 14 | TGTGCCAGCAGTCAAGAATGGGGGGGCTATGGCTACACCTTC | CASSQEWGGYGYTF
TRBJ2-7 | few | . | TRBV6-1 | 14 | TGTGCCAGCAGACTCGAGCGGACCACCCTCGAGCAGTACTTC | CASRLERTTLEQYF
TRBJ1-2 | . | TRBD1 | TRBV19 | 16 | TGTGCCAGTAATCCTACCCCGGGACAGGGGCATAGGGGCTACACCTTC | CASNPTPGQGHRGYTF
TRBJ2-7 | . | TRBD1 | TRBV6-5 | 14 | TGTGCCAGCACTTCGGACAGGGGGACTGACGAGCAGTACTTC | CASTSDRGTDEQYF
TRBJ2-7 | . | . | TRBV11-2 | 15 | TGTGCCAGCAGCTTAGATGGGAGAACACCTTACGAGCAGTACTTC | CASSLDGRTPYEQYF
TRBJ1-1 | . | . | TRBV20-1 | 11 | TGCAGTGCTGGACAGTCCACTGAAGCTTTCTTT | CSAGQSTEAFF
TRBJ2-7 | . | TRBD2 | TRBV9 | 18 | TGTGCCAGCAGCAACCCTCGGGGGGGAAGCGGGACAACCTACGAGCAGTACTTC | CASSNPRGGSGTTYEQYF
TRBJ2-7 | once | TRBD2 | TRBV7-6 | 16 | TGTGCCAGCAGCTTGGGGGCGTCTAGCGGGAGGTACGAGCAGTACTTC | CASSLGASSGRYEQYF
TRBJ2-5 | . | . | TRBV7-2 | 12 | TGTGCCAGCAGCTTAGGTCCGGAGACCCAGTACTTC | CASSLGPETQYF
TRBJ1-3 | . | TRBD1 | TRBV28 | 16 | TGTGCCAGCAGTTTGGGGGACAGCGCCTCAGGAAACACCATATATTTT | CASSLGDSASGNTIYF
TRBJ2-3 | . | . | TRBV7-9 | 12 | TGTGCCAGCAGCGATCAGGGAGATACGCAGTATTTT | CASSDQGDTQYF
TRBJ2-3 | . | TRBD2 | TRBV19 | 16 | TGTGCCAGTAGTCAGGAGCCGTGGACTAGTTCAAATACGCAGTATTTT | CASSQEPWTSSNTQYF
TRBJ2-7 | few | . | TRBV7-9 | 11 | TGTGCCAGCAGCGAACAGGGCGAGCAGTACTTC | CASSEQGEQYF
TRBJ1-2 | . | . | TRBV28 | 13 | TGTGCCAGCAGTTCGTACAGGGTCTATGGCTACACCTTC | CASSSYRVYGYTF
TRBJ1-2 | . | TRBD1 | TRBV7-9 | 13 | TGTGCCAGCAGCCGAGGACAGGGGGGCGGCTACACCTTC | CASSRGQGGGYTF
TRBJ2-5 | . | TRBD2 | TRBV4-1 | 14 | TGCGCCAGCAGCCGAGGGACTATTGGGCAGACCCAGTACTTC | CASSRGTIGQTQYF
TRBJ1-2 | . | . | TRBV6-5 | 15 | TGTGCCAGCAGTTACTCGAGACAGTCAAACTATGGCTACACCTTC | CASSYSRQSNYGYTF
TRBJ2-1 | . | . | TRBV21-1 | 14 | TGTGCCAACGAGGCGGAGAGCTCCTACAATGAGCAGTTCTTC | CANEAESSYNEQFF
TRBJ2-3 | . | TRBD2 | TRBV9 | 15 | TGTGCCAGCAGCGTAACTAGCGCAGTCACAGATACGCAGTATTTT | CASSVTSAVTDTQYF
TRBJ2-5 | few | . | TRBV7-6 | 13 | TGTGCCAGCAGCTTCGGGACTCAAGAGACCCAGTACTTC | CASSFGTQETQYF
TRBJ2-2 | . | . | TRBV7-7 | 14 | TGTGCTAGCAGCTCCAACAGGGAAACCGGGGAGCTGTTTTTT | CASSSNRETGELFF
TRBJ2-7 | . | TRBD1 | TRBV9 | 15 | TGTGCCAGCAGCAACCGGGACAGGGGGCCTTACGAGCAGTACTTC | CASSNRDRGPYEQYF
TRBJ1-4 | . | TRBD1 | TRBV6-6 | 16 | TGTGCCAGCAGTTACTCGGCGAGGGGGCGCGATGAAAAACTGTTTTTT | CASSYSARGRDEKLFF
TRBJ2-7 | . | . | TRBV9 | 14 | TGTGCCAGCAGCGTAGCTCCGGGTATCTACGAGCAGTACTTC | CASSVAPGIYEQYF
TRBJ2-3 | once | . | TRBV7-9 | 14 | TGTGCCAGCAGCCTCGGGTTTGCCACAGATACGCAGTATTTT | CASSLGFATDTQYF
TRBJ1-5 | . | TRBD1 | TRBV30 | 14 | TGTGCCTACGGACAGGAGAATAGCAATCAGCCCCAGCATTTT | CAYGQENSNQPQHF
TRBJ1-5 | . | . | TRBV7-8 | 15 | TGTGCCAGCAGCTTTGAAGGGGGGGGGAATCAGCCCCAGCATTTT | CASSFEGGGNQPQHF
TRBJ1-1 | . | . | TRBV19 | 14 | TGTGCCAGTAGTATGAGGGTAGGGTACACTGAAGCTTTCTTT | CASSMRVGYTEAFF
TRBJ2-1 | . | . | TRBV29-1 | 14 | TGCAGCGTTGGGGGACTCGTCTCCTACAATGAGCAGTTCTTC | CSVGGLVSYNEQFF
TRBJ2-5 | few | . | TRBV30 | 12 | TGTGCCTGTGGGCGAGTATCAGAGACCCAGTACTTC | CACGRVSETQYF
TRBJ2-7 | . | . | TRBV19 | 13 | TGTGCCAGTAGTATTACAGGTAGCTACGAGCAGTACTTC | CASSITGSYEQYF
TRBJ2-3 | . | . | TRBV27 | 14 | TGTGCCAGCAGTTCCATACGGGACACAGATACGCAGTATTTT | CASSSIRDTDTQYF
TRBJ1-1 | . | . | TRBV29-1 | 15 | TGCAGCACGAGGGGCGGACAGCCTATGAACACTGAAGCTTTCTTT | CSTRGGQPMNTEAFF
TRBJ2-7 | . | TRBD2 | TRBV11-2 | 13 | TGTGCCAGCGAGGGGACTAGTACGTCCGAGCAGTACTTC | CASEGTSTSEQYF
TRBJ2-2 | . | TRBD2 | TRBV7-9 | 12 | TGTGCCAGCAGTCAGCGGGGTGGGGAGCTGTTTTTT | CASSQRGGELFF
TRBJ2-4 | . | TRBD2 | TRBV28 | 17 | TGTGCCAGCAGTTTGAGGGGACTAGCGGGAGCCAAAAACATTCAGTACTTC | CASSLRGLAGAKNIQYF
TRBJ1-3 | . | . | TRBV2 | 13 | TGTGCCAGCACGGGGTTATTTGGAAACACCATATATTTT | CASTGLFGNTIYF
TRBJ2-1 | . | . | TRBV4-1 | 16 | TGCGCCAGCAGCCTTCTTTCAACAGGGACGGGCAATGAGCAGTTCTTC | CASSLLSTGTGNEQFF
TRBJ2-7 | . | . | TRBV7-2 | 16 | TGTGCCAGCAGCTTAACTATCAGCGGAGGGTTCTACGAGCAGTACTTC | CASSLTISGGFYEQYF
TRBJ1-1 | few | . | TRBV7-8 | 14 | TGTGCCAGCAGCTTGGCAGGCCTGAACACTGAAGCTTTCTTT | CASSLAGLNTEAFF